This passage covers 2 T cell receptor beta chains from one sample sequenced in a study of CD8 T cells in Susac syndrome. Roughly 0.45 to 1 ug RNA was reverse transcribed with random hexamers. TCRdb fed the immunoSEQ multiplex PCR reads into MiXCR, producing one record per CDR3 protein. The sample shows 200,000 to 250,000 distinct CDR3 sequences, around 93% of them seen only once. Sequencing used CD4+ T cells from PBMCs. All receptors derive from a human donor with multiple sclerosis.

This clonotype appeared once. The chain couples TRBV3-1 to TRBJ2-5; possibly TRBD1 for D (6 bases). The V and J ends lost 1 base and 5 bases respectively, with 26 bases between them. Per germline, CDR1 LGHDT and CDR2 YNNKEL (reference sequence). This CDR3 has 19 amino acids. CDR3 sequence (DNA): TGTGCCAGCAGCCAAGGAGACTTTGGACAGCCGACTTCGGGGGAGACCCAGTACTTC. Protein: CASSQGDFGQPTSGETQYF.

The rearrangement links TRBV19 to TRBJ1-6, with 10 nucleotides matching TRBD1. Germline trimming cut 4 bases from V and 9 bases from J; bases unmatched to any gene: 9. Germline CDR1 LNHDA, CDR2 SQIVND (reference sequence). This CDR3 has 16 residues. CDR3 DNA: TGTGCCAGTAGTAACGACCGGACAGGGGGTATTTCACCCCTCCACTTT. Translating gives CASSNDRTGGISPLHF.